This entry lists 21 T cell receptor beta chains sequenced from one sample in a study of identical twins. TCRdb independently ran MiXCR on the 5' RACE reads; one entry per CDR3 protein. In the table there are 400,000 to 550,000 distinct CDR3 sequences, roughly 26% of which are singletons. This sample also belongs to another study, concerning T cells expressing NK-cell markers.

The sample was CD4+ T cells sorted from blood. The receptors were sampled from a woman between 18 and 29 years old in good health.

This clonotype was recorded at least ten times. The V call is TRBV5-1, the J call TRBJ1-2; D unresolved. V dropped 0 bases and J dropped 4 bases, with 7 bases sitting between them. CDR1 is SGHRS, CDR2 YFSETQ, per germline. CDR3 length: 13 residues. The CDR3 nucleotides read TGCGCCAGCAGCTTGGTGGGCGGCTATGGCTACACCTTC. Its protein is CASSLVGGYGYTF.

This clonotype showed up just a few times. The chain combines TRBV20-1 with TRBJ2-3; 13 nucleotides line up with TRBD2. V was clipped by 7 bases and J by 1 base; unmatched bases: 8. Germline-derived CDR1 and CDR2 are DFQATT and SNEGSKA (reference sequence). The CDR3 sequence is 16 residues long. The CDR3 region is CSGETGLAGRTDTQYF. CDR3 nucleotides: TGCAGTGGGGAGACGGGACTAGCGGGACGCACAGATACGCAGTATTTT.

This clonotype was recorded a few times. V gene TRBV20-1 combines with J gene TRBJ1-1; D remains unclear. This CDR3 is built from 12 residues. Germline CDR1 reads DFQATT; CDR2 reads SNEGSKA (reference sequence). The germline V and J ends were trimmed by 5 bases and 6 bases, with 13 bases remaining between them. CDR3 coding DNA: TGCAGTGCTGGCCCGGGATACTCTGAAGCTTTCTTT. Its protein is CSAGPGYSEAFF.

As regards this clonotype: One end of the junction does not line up with germline, which may come from a read error. The chain has TRBV7-8 and TRBJ2-5; a possible D gene is TRBD1 (6 bases). Germline CDR1 and CDR2: SGHVS and FQNEAQ. The CDR3 is made up of 19 amino acids. DNA for the CDR3: TGTACCAGCAGCTACGGACAGCGTATACTAGACCCCAAAGGGGAGACCCAGTACTTC. Encoded protein: CTSSYGQRILDPKGETQYF.

This rearrangement joins TRBV19 to TRBJ2-1; the match to TRBD2 covers 8 bases. Germline CDR1 LNHDA, CDR2 SQIVND (reference sequence). V was pared by 7 bases and J by 5 bases, with 7 bases of the junction left unmatched. The CDR3 is made up of 14 amino acids. The CDR3 nucleotides are TGTGCCAGTAAGAGTAGCGGGGCACACAATGAGCAGTTCTTC. This translates into CASKSSGAHNEQFF.

The V gene is TRBV7-3, the J gene TRBJ1-1; 9 bases fit TRBD1. CDR3 length equals 14 residues. The V gene end was trimmed by 4 bases and the J gene end by 4 bases; junction bases not matched to a gene: 4. Germline lookup yields CDR1 SGHTA and CDR2 FQGTGA. CDR3 sequence (DNA): TGTGCCAGCAGCTCGATGACAGGGGGCACTGAAGCTTTCTTT. Protein sequence: CASSSMTGGTEAFF.

The chain recombines TRBV20-1 with TRBJ1-6; 7 bases fit TRBD1. Germline trimming cut 6 bases from V and 14 bases from J; bases unmatched to any gene: 13. This CDR3 is 13 amino acids long. Germline CDR1 is DFQATT and CDR2 is SNEGSKA (reference sequence). Here the CDR3 DNA reads TGCAGTGCCAAGAATGGGGACAGAGAGACCCTCCACTTT. Protein: CSAKNGDRETLHF.

In this sample, this clonotype turned up a few times. The V gene is TRBV6-4, the J gene TRBJ2-1; unclear D gene. The V end lost 2 bases, the J end lost 1 base, and 9 bases lay between the germline ends. This CDR3 is built from 15 residues. Germline V lookup: CDR1 MRHNA, CDR2 SNTAGT. The CDR3 reads CASSDGPLSYNEQFF. The CDR3 bases are TGTGCCAGCAGTGACGGCCCGTTATCCTACAATGAGCAGTTCTTC.

The chain carries TRBV6-2 or TRBV6-3 and TRBJ2-1; D ambiguous. The CDR3 loop spans 14 amino acids. Germline V gives CDR1 MNHEY, CDR2 SVGEGT. V lost 3 bases to trimming and J lost 6 bases, with 12 bases between them. CDR3 residues: CASSYSLVGNEQFF. The CDR3 coding sequence is TGTGCCAGCAGTTATTCGCTAGTCGGCAATGAGCAGTTCTTC.

In this sample, this clonotype turned up a few times. The chain combines TRBV12-3 or TRBV12-4 with TRBJ2-5; TRBD2 is a possible D gene (5 bases). This CDR3 comprises 14 residues. V was trimmed by 6 bases and J by 0 bases, leaving 11 bases between them. CDR3 DNA: TGTGCCAGCAGCCGCCGGAGGTACCAAGAGACCCAGTACTTC. Encoded protein: CASSRRRYQETQYF.

The rearrangement links TRBV15 to TRBJ1-2; 9 bases fit TRBD1. The V gene end was trimmed by 4 bases and the J gene end by 2 bases; junction bases not matched to a gene: 11. Germline V gene data show CDR1 as LNHNV and CDR2 as YYDKDF (reference sequence). The CDR3 sequence is 17 residues long. This CDR3 is CATSTGQGQGSNYGYTF. CDR3 nucleotide sequence: TGTGCCACCAGCACGGGACAGGGACAGGGCTCCAACTATGGCTACACCTTC. The variable domain in full, with the rest retrieved from reference TRBV15 and TRBJ1-2, is DAMVIQNPRYQVTQFGKPVTLSCSQTLNHNVMYWYQQKSSQAPKLLFHYYDKDFNNEADTPDNFQSRRPNTSFCFLDIRSPGLGDTAMYLCATSTGQGQGSNYGYTFGSGTRLTVV.

There are a few counts of this clonotype. The chain is built from TRBV12-3 or TRBV12-4 and TRBJ2-3; D not certain. V lost 5 bases to trimming and J lost 4 bases, with 7 bases between them. The CDR3 is 12 amino acids. CDR3 sequence (DNA): TGTGCCAGCAGTGTTAGAGCAGATACGCAGTATTTT. Translating gives CASSVRADTQYF.

The chain joins TRBV7-9 to TRBJ1-2, with unresolved D. V shed 3 bases and J shed 4 bases, with 9 bases lying between them. The CDR3 spans 13 residues. From germline, CDR1 is SEHNR and CDR2 FQNEAQ (reference sequence). The CDR3 protein is CASSLRNTYGYTF. CDR3 sequence (DNA): TGTGCCAGCAGCTTGCGTAACACCTATGGCTACACCTTC. The full variable domain, in which reference TRBV7-9 and TRBJ1-2 provide the parts outside the CDR3, is DTGVSQNPRHKITKRGQNVTFRCDPISEHNRLYWYRQTLGQGPEFLTYFQNEAQLEKSRLLSDRFSAERPKGSFSTLEIQRTEQGDSAMYLCASSLRNTYGYTFGSGTRLTVV.

This chain connects TRBV15 to TRBJ1-2; D is possibly TRBD1 (6 bases). The CDR3 is 16 amino acids. The V and J ends lost 0 bases and 5 bases respectively, with 16 bases between them. Germline assignment: CDR1 LNHNV and CDR2 YYDKDF (reference sequence). The CDR3 protein is CATSRDGGGPTYGYTF. In nucleotides, the CDR3 is TGTGCCACCAGCAGAGATGGTGGGGGGCCTACATATGGCTACACCTTC.

J is TRBJ2-1 and V is TRBV20-1; the D is unclear. Per the germline V gene, CDR1 is DFQATT and CDR2 is SNEGSKA (reference sequence). This CDR3 spans 10 amino acids. V gave up 6 bases and J gave up 10 bases, with 10 bases separating them. DNA for the CDR3: TGCAGTGCCCGCCTCCGGGAGCAGTTCTTC. Protein sequence: CSARLREQFF.

The table lists this clonotype with a few counts. The rearrangement joins TRBV3-1 to TRBJ2-7; D remains ambiguous. The CDR3 runs 14 residues. Trimming pared 2 bases from V and 5 bases from J, leaving 13 bases between. The germline CDR1 and CDR2 sequences are LGHDT and YNNKEL (reference sequence). Here the CDR3 reads CASSQTPLNHEQYF. The CDR3 nucleotides read TGTGCCAGCAGCCAAACCCCTTTGAACCACGAGCAGTACTTC.

The table lists this clonotype with a few counts. This chain links TRBV29-1 with TRBJ1-5; 9 bases are shared with TRBD1. The CDR3 runs to 14 residues. Germline lookup yields CDR1 SQVTM and CDR2 ANQGSEA. The junction had 7 bases not matched to a gene; V was cut back by 4 bases and J by 6 bases. The CDR3 loop is CSVVLGQGSQPQHF. CDR3 bases: TGCAGCGTTGTCTTGGGACAGGGTTCTCAGCCCCAGCATTTT.

This clonotype was counted many times. This chain uses TRBV11-2 with TRBJ1-1, with a tentative D call TRBD1 (5 bases). With 4 bases removed from V and 4 bases from J, the gap between germline ends came to 10 bases. The V gene's germline CDR1 is SGHAT and CDR2 FQNNGV. CDR3 length: 13 amino acids. The CDR3 DNA is TGTGCCAGCAGCTCAGGGTTGGGCACTGAAGCTTTCTTT. Amino acids: CASSSGLGTEAFF.

In this sample, this clonotype turned up a few times. The chain employs TRBV3-1 and TRBJ1-6, with unresolved D. Germline V CDR1 and CDR2: LGHDT, YNNKEL (reference sequence). The CDR3 length is 13 residues. Trimming removed 5 bases from V and 8 bases from J, with 10 bases in between. Here the CDR3 reads CASSKAEDSPLHF. The CDR3, as DNA: TGTGCCAGCAGCAAAGCAGAAGATTCACCCCTCCACTTT.

The chain links TRBV5-1 to TRBJ1-1; 11 nucleotides agree with TRBD1. The germline CDR1 and CDR2 sequences are SGHRS and YFSETQ. There are 17 residues in the CDR3. Trimming took 5 bases from V and 7 from J; bases not matched to a gene: 16. CDR3: CASRFGLGSGQGGEAFF. The CDR3 DNA sequence: TGCGCCAGCAGATTCGGTCTCGGGTCGGGACAGGGGGGTGAAGCTTTCTTT.

This clonotype was seen a handful of times. V gene TRBV29-1 combines with J gene TRBJ2-1, with a tentative D call TRBD2 (5 bases). CDR1 and CDR2 (germline): SQVTM, ANQGSEA. Trimming shortened V by 6 bases and J by 4 bases, and 16 bases separated the two germline ends. This CDR3 has 14 residues. The CDR3 loop is CSVAKEDLYNEQFF. The CDR3 nucleotides read TGCAGCGTGGCGAAGGAGGACTTATACAATGAGCAGTTCTTC.